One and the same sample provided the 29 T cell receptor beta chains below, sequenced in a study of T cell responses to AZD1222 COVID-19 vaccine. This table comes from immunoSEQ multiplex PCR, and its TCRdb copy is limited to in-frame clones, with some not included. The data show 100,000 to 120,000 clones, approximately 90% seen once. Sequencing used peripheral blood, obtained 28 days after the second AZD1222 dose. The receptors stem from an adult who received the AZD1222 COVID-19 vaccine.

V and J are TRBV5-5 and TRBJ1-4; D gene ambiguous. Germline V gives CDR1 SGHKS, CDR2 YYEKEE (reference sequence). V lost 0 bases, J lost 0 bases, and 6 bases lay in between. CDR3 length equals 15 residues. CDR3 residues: CASSLEGATNEKLFF. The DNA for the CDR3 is TGTGCCAGCAGCTTGGAGGGCGCAACTAATGAAAAACTGTTTTTT.

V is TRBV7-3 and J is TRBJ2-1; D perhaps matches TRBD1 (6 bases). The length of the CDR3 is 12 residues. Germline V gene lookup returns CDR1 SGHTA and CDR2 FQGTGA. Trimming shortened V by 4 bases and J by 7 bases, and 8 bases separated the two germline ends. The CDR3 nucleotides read TGTGCCAGCAGCTCCCAGGGGAATGAGCAGTTCTTC. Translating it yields CASSSQGNEQFF.

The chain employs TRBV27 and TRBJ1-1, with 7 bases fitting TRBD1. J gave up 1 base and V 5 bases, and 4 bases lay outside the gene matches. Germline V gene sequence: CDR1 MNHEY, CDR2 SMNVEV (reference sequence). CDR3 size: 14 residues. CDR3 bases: TGTGCCAGCAGTACAGGGGAGACGAACACTGAAGCTTTCTTT. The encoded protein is CASSTGETNTEAFF.

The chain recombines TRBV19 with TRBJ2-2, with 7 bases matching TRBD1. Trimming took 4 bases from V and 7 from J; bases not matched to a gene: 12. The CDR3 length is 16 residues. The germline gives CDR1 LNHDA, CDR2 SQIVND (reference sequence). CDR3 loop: CASSTPTGYDIGELFF. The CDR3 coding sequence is TGTGCCAGTAGTACTCCGACAGGGTATGATATCGGGGAGCTGTTTTTT.

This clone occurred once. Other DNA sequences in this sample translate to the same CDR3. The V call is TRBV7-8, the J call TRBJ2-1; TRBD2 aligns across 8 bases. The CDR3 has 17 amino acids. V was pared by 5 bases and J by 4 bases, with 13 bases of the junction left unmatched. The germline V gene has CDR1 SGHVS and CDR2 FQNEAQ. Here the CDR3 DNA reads TGTGCCAGCAGCCCAAAACGGGCGACGGGAGGGTACAATGAGCAGTTCTTC. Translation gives CASSPKRATGGYNEQFF.

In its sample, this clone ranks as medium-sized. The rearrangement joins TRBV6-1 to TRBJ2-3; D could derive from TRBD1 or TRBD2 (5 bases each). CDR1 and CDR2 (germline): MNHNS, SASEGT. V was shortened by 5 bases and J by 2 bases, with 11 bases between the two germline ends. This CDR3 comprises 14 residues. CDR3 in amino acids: CASSYGGPTDTQYF. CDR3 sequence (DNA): TGTGCCAGCAGTTATGGGGGACCCACAGATACGCAGTATTTT.

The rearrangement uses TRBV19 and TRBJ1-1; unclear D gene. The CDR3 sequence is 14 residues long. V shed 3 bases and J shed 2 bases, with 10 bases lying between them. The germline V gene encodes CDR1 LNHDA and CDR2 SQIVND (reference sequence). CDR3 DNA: TGTGCCAGTAGTATTTCGTCAGCTAACACTGAAGCTTTCTTT. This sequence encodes CASSISSANTEAFF. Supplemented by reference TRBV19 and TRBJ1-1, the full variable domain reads DGGITQSPKYLFRKEGQNVTLSCEQNLNHDAMYWYRQDPGQGLRLIYYSQIVNDFQKGDIAEGYSVSREKKESFPLTVTSAQKNPTAFYLCASSISSANTEAFFGQGTRLTVV.

The CDR3 DNA reads as TGTGCCAGCAGCGTAGGTTCCAGGGCCTCCTCTGGAAACACCATATATTTT. Translated, it gives CASSVGSRASSGNTIYF. The chain has TRBV9 and TRBJ1-3, with TRBD1 as a possible D gene (5 bases). V was clipped by 0 bases and J by 0 bases, with 13 bases between them. The CDR3 covers 17 residues. The germline V gene has CDR1 SGDLS and CDR2 YYNGEE.

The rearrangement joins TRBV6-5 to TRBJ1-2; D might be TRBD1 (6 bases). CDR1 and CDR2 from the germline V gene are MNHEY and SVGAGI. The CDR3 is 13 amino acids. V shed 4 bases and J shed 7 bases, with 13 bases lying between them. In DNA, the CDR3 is TGTGCCAGCAGTTCAGGGGTAAATCTTGGCTACACCTTC. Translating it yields CASSSGVNLGYTF.

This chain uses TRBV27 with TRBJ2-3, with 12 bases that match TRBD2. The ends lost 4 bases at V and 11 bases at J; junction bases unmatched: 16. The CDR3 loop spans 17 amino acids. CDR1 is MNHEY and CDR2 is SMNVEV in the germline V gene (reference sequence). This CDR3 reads CASSSSSQGLAGGWQYF. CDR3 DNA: TGTGCCAGCAGTTCCTCCAGCCAGGGGCTAGCGGGAGGGTGGCAGTATTTT.

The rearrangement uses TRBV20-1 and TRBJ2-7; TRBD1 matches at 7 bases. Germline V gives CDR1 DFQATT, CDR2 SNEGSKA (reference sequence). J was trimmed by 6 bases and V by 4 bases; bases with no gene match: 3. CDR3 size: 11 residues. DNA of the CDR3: TGCAGTGCTACAGACAGGGCCGAGCAGTACTTC. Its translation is CSATDRAEQYF.

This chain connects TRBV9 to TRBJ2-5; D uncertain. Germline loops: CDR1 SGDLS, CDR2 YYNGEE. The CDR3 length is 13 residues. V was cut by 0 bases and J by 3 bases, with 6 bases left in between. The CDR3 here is CASSVGPKETQYF. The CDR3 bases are TGTGCCAGCAGCGTAGGTCCAAAAGAGACCCAGTACTTC.

CDR3 coding DNA: TGTGCCAGCAGTCTAAAGAGACAGGCTACTAACTATGGCTACACCTTC. Translated: CASSLKRQATNYGYTF. The rearrangement joins TRBV27 to TRBJ1-2; TRBD1 might be the D (6 bases). The V end was cut by 5 bases, the J end by 0 bases, with 16 bases between. The CDR3 is made up of 16 amino acids. The germline gives CDR1 MNHEY, CDR2 SMNVEV (reference sequence).

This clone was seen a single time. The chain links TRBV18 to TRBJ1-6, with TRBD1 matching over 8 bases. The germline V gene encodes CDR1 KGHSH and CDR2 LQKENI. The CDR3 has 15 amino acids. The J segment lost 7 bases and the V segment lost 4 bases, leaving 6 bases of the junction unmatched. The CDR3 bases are TGTGCCAGCTCACTAGGACAGGGATTCAATTCACCCCTCCACTTT. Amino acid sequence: CASSLGQGFNSPLHF.

The CDR3 reads CASSTDTGGSADTQYF. The CDR3 nucleotides are TGTGCCAGCAGCACTGATACGGGGGGTTCGGCAGATACGCAGTATTTT. The chain recombines TRBV2 with TRBJ2-3; 7 bases fit TRBD2. This CDR3 region has 16 residues. Germline V gene data show CDR1 as SNHLY and CDR2 as FYNNEI. V lost 6 bases to trimming and J lost 4 bases; unmatched junction nucleotides: 13.

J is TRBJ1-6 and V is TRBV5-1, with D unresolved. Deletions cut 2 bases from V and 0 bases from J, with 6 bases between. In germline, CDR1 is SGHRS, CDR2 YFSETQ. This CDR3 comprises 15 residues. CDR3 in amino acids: CASSFPSSYNSPLHF. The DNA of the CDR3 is TGCGCCAGCAGCTTTCCGAGCTCCTATAATTCACCCCTCCACTTT.

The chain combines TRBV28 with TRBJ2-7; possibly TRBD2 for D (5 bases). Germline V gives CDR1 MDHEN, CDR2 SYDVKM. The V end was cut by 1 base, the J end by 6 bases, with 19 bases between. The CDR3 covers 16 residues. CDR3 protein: CASSLSPLAPHVEQYF. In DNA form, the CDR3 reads TGTGCCAGCAGTTTATCTCCTCTAGCTCCCCATGTCGAGCAGTACTTC.

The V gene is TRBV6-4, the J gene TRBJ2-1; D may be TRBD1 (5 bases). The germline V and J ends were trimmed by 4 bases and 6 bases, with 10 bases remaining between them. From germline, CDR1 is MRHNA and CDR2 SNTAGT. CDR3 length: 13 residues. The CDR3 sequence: CASSVSGLNEQFF. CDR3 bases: TGTGCCAGCAGTGTCTCAGGGCTCAATGAGCAGTTCTTC.

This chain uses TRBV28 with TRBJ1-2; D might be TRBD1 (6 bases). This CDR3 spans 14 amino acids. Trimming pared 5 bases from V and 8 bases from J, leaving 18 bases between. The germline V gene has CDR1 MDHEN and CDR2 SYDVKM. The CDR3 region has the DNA TGTGCCAGCAGTCCAGGACAGATTCTCCGGGGCTACACCTTC. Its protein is CASSPGQILRGYTF.

The CDR3 spells CASSPTGGANEKLFF. The CDR3 DNA follows: TGTGCCAGCAGCCCTACAGGGGGAGCCAATGAAAAACTGTTTTTT. The chain has TRBV3-1 (or the pseudogene TRBV3-2) and TRBJ1-4; TRBD1 aligns across 8 bases. In germline, CDR1 is LGHDT, CDR2 YNNKEL (reference sequence). V dropped 4 bases and J dropped 5; count of bases not matched to a gene: 6. The CDR3 has 15 amino acids.

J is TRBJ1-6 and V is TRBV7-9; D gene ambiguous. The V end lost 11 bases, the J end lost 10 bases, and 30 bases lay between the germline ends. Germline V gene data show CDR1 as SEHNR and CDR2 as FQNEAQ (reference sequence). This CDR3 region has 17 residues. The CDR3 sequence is CAHERENGGSAGSPLHF. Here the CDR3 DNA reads TGTGCCCACGAAAGGGAGAACGGTGGGAGCGCCGGGTCACCCCTCCACTTT.

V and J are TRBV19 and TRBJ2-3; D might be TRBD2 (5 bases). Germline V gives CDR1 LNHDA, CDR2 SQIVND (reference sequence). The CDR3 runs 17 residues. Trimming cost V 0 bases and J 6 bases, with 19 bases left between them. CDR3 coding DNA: TGTGCCAGTAGTATAGATCTATTTCGGACTGGCGGCGATACGCAGTATTTT. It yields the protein CASSIDLFRTGGDTQYF.

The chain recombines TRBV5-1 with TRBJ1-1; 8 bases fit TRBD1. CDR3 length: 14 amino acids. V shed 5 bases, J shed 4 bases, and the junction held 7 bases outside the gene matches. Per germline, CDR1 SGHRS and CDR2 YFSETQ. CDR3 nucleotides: TGCGCCAGCAGTCAGGACAGGGTTGGCACTGAAGCTTTCTTT. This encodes CASSQDRVGTEAFF.

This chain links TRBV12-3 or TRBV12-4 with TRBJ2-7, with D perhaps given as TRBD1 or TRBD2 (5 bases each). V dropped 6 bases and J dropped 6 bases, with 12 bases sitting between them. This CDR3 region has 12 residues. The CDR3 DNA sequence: TGTGCCAGCAGGGTTTCAGGGACCGAGCAGTACTTC. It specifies CASRVSGTEQYF.

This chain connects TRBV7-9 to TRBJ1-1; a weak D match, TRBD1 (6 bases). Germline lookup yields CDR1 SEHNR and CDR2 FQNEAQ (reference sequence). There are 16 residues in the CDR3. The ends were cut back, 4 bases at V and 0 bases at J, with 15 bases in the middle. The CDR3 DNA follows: TGTGCCAGCAGCTCAGGGGCGAGTTCTATGAACACTGAAGCTTTCTTT. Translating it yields CASSSGASSMNTEAFF.

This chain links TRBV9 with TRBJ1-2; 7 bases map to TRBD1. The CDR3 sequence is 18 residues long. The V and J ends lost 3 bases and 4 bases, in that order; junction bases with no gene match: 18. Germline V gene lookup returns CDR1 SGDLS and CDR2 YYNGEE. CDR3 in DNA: TGTGCCAGCAGCGCGAATTCCCGACAGGGAGGGATGGTCTATGGCTACACCTTC. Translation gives CASSANSRQGGMVYGYTF.

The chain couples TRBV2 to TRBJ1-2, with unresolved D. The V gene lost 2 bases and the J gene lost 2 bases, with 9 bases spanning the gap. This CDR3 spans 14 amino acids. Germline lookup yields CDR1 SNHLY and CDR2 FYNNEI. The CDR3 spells CASSEWAANYGYTF. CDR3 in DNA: TGTGCCAGCAGTGAATGGGCAGCCAACTATGGCTACACCTTC.

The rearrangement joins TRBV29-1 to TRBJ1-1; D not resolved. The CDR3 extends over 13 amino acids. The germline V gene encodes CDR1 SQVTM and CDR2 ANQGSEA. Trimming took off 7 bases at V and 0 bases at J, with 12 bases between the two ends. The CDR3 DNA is TGCAGCGGCGGCGGGCAGTTGAACACTGAAGCTTTCTTT. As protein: CSGGGQLNTEAFF.

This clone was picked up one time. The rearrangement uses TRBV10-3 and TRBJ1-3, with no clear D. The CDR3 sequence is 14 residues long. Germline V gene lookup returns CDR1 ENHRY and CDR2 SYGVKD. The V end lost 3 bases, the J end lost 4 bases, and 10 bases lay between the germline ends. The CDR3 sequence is CAISDPAGGNTIYF. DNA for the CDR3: TGTGCCATCAGTGATCCCGCCGGGGGAAACACCATATATTTT.